This T cell receptor (beta chain) comes out of a study of blood T cell repertoires in COVID-19. The CDR3 spans 15 residues. Germline V gene sequence: CDR1 SGHKS, CDR2 YYEKEE (reference sequence). V shed 3 bases and J shed 0 bases, with 9 bases lying between them. Source study methods: For nucleated cells, counts were estimated from reference gene primer amplification. Repertoires were generated with immunoSEQ multiplex PCR, while TCRdb's copy carries only in-frame clones and drops some. Clone size and the V and J calls come from that table; the DNA yielded D and trimming. The sample has hundreds of thousands of clones, 85% to 90% seen once.

The sequenced material came from PBMCs or T cells enriched from blood (not recorded which). This receptor was taken from a man in his forties who had recovered from COVID-19. V gene TRBV5-5 combines with J gene TRBJ2-2; no reliable D call. CDR3 coding DNA: TGTGCCAGCAGCTCTTACACCACGAACACCGGGGAGCTGTTTTTT. Translated, it gives CASSSYTTNTGELFF.